Described below is a single T cell receptor beta chain sequence and its context. As yet, its antigen is unknown. A sample-barcoded 5' primer and a J-beta primer mix were used in a second PCR of roughly 7 to 12 cycles. One entry per CDR3 protein, called by TCRdb with MiXCR from the 5' RACE reads. Of around 1,000,000 distinct CDR3 sequences in the sample, 20% to 25% were seen once. The data are from a study of blood T cells in healthy people across ages. Study observations and caveats: Roughly linearly, TCR beta diversity per million T cells fell as age increased.

Samples had at least 7 million PBMCs isolated from them. Germline V gene lookup returns CDR1 DFQATT and CDR2 SNEGSKA (reference sequence). This CDR3 is 11 amino acids long. Between the trimmed V and J ends, which lost 5 bases and 11 bases, there was a span of 15 bases. These sequences were also reported in another study, on T cells of mothers and their children.

The receptor was derived from a girl aged 2-10 years in good health. Sequencing was done on a sample of blood. The chain couples TRBV20-1 to TRBJ1-1; D not certain. CDR3 sequence (DNA): TGCAGTGCTTATCGGGCCATCGGGGCTTTCTTT. Amino acids: CSAYRAIGAFF.